One and the same sample provided the 15 T cell receptor beta chains below, sequenced in a study of blood T cell repertoires in COVID-19. Libraries were prepared by immunoSEQ multiplex PCR; TCRdb keeps only in-frame clonotypes and omits some of them. The sample yields roughly 290,000 clones, approximately 83% seen once. The specimen was PBMCs or T cells enriched from blood (not recorded which). These TCRs come from a man aged 30 to 39 who had recovered from COVID-19.

The V call is TRBV29-1, the J call TRBJ2-3; TRBD2 aligns across 9 bases. The CDR3 contains 15 residues. V shed 2 bases and J 6 bases; nucleotides not matched to a gene: 9. CDR1 and CDR2 (germline): SQVTM, ANQGSEA. DNA of the CDR3: TGCAGCGTTGAAAGGGGCGGGGGGGCCGTGGATACGCAGTATTTT. This encodes CSVERGGGAVDTQYF.

The chain uses TRBV10-1 and TRBJ1-2; 8 nucleotides align to TRBD1. The V and J ends lost 4 bases and 8 bases, in that order; junction bases with no gene match: 6. CDR1 WNHNN and CDR2 SYGVQD come from the germline V gene (reference sequence). CDR3 length equals 13 residues. The CDR3 loop reads CASSAGQGRGYTF. The CDR3 bases are TGCGCCAGCAGTGCCGGACAGGGCAGAGGCTACACCTTC.

This chain joins TRBV19 and TRBJ1-2; the D gene is possibly TRBD1 (6 bases). The germline gives CDR1 LNHDA, CDR2 SQIVND (reference sequence). Trimming took 5 bases from V and 5 from J, leaving 15 bases between them. The CDR3 totals 14 residues. The CDR3 reads CASSDGQILYGYTF. The CDR3 DNA sequence: TGTGCCAGTAGTGACGGACAGATCTTGTATGGCTACACCTTC. Variable domain in full (rest from reference TRBV19 and TRBJ1-2): DGGITQSPKYLFRKEGQNVTLSCEQNLNHDAMYWYRQDPGQGLRLIYYSQIVNDFQKGDIAEGYSVSREKKESFPLTVTSAQKNPTAFYLCASSDGQILYGYTFGSGTRLTVV.

The J gene is TRBJ2-1, the V gene TRBV5-1, with 11 bases identical to TRBD2. J lost 7 bases, V lost 1 base, and 7 bases had no gene match. The germline V gene encodes CDR1 SGHRS and CDR2 YFSETQ. This CDR3 spans 16 amino acids. CDR3 residues: CASSLSVAGGPNEQFF. DNA for the CDR3: TGCGCCAGCAGCTTGTCGGTAGCGGGGGGGCCAAATGAGCAGTTCTTC.

The chain employs TRBV5-1 and TRBJ2-3; 8 nucleotides align to TRBD2. The CDR3 length is 15 residues. Trimming at V came to 2 bases and at J to 2 bases, leaving 4 bases not matched to a gene. Germline V gives CDR1 SGHRS, CDR2 YFSETQ. The CDR3 sequence: CASSFGRGDTDTQYF. DNA for the CDR3: TGCGCCAGCAGCTTTGGGCGGGGGGACACAGATACGCAGTATTTT. Full variable domain (rest looked up from reference TRBV5-1 and TRBJ2-3): KAGVTQTPRYLIKTRGQQVTLSCSPISGHRSVSWYQQTPGQGLQFLFEYFSETQRNKGNFPGRFSGRQFSNSRSEMNVSTLELGDSALYLCASSFGRGDTDTQYFGPGTRLTVL.

V is TRBV29-1 and J is TRBJ2-1; 8 bases agree with TRBD2. The V gene's germline CDR1 is SQVTM and CDR2 ANQGSEA. The J segment lost 0 bases and the V segment lost 7 bases, leaving 2 bases of the junction unmatched. The CDR3 is 13 residues long. In DNA form, the CDR3 reads TGCAGCGCCGCGGGGGGCTCCTACAATGAGCAGTTCTTC. It is translated as CSAAGGSYNEQFF.

V is TRBV5-6 and J is TRBJ1-1; 7 nucleotides line up with TRBD1. The junction had 10 bases not matched to a gene; V was cut back by 4 bases and J by 1 base. Germline V CDR1 and CDR2: SGHDT, YYEEEE. This CDR3 has 16 amino acids. CDR3 bases: TGTGCCAGCAGCATCATCGGACAGGCTTCGAACACTGAAGCTTTCTTT. It specifies CASSIIGQASNTEAFF.

The gene calls are TRBV6-5 and TRBJ1-2, with D perhaps TRBD1 (6 bases). The germline V gene encodes CDR1 MNHEY and CDR2 SVGAGI. This CDR3 is built from 14 residues. Trimming took off 2 bases at V and 4 bases at J, with 11 bases between the two ends. CDR3 residues: CASSYTTGSYGYTF. The CDR3 nucleotides are TGTGCCAGCAGTTACACAACAGGGAGCTATGGCTACACCTTC.

On this clone itself: Additional DNA sequences in this sample encode the identical CDR3. This chain joins TRBV5-1 and TRBJ2-1, with D perhaps TRBD1 (6 bases). Germline V gene lookup returns CDR1 SGHRS and CDR2 YFSETQ. The CDR3 has 15 amino acids. V dropped 0 bases and J dropped 2 bases, with 9 bases sitting between them. This chain's CDR3 is CASSLGGGAYNEQFF. The CDR3 DNA reads as TGCGCCAGCAGCTTGGGAGGGGGTGCCTACAATGAGCAGTTCTTC. Full variable domain (remainder filled in from reference TRBV5-1 and TRBJ2-1): KAGVTQTPRYLIKTRGQQVTLSCSPISGHRSVSWYQQTPGQGLQFLFEYFSETQRNKGNFPGRFSGRQFSNSRSEMNVSTLELGDSALYLCASSLGGGAYNEQFFGPGTRLTVL.

The V and J genes are TRBV10-2 and TRBJ1-1; D gene uncertain. The germline V and J ends were trimmed by 5 bases and 3 bases, with 13 bases remaining between them. The CDR3 is 14 residues long. CDR1 WSHSY and CDR2 SAAADI come from the germline V gene. In nucleotides, the CDR3 is TGCGCCAGCAGTCACGATGGCGGGGACACTGAAGCTTTCTTT. Translation: CASSHDGGDTEAFF.

On this clone itself: A junction end diverges from the germline sequence, so it may reflect a read error. The genes are TRBV7-7 and TRBJ2-5, with TRBD2 identical over 9 bases. In germline, CDR1 is SSHAT, CDR2 FNYEAQ (reference sequence). The CDR3 length is 16 residues. In DNA, the CDR3 is TGTGCTAGCAGCTTAGGTAGCGGGGGACCCCAAGAGACCCAGTACTTC. Translated, it gives CASSLGSGGPQETQYF.

In its sample, this clone was seen once. The chain has TRBV3-1 (or the pseudogene TRBV3-2) and TRBJ1-1; TRBD1 agrees at 11 bases. V lost 1 base, J lost 10 bases, and 5 bases stayed unmatched. CDR3 length: 14 amino acids. The germline CDR1 and CDR2 sequences are LGHDT and YNNKEL (reference sequence). As DNA, the CDR3 is TGTGCCAGCAGCCAAGGGGGGACAGGGGGAGTAGCTTTCTTT. Its translation: CASSQGGTGGVAFF.

The chain has TRBV4-2 and TRBJ2-1, with D possibly matching TRBD2 (5 bases). Germline lookup yields CDR1 LGHNA and CDR2 YNFKEQ. CDR3 size: 14 residues. V was trimmed by 4 bases and J by 9 bases, leaving 16 bases between them. This CDR3 is CASSPDLGSTEQFF. As DNA, the CDR3 is TGTGCCAGCAGCCCAGATCTGGGGAGCACTGAGCAGTTCTTC.

This chain joins TRBV15 and TRBJ2-3; TRBD1 aligns across 9 bases. The CDR3 has 17 amino acids. J was trimmed by 3 bases and V by 0 bases; bases with no gene match: 7. Germline V lookup: CDR1 LNHNV, CDR2 YYDKDF (reference sequence). This chain's CDR3 is CATSRDYRGQGTDTQYF. The CDR3 DNA reads TGTGCCACCAGCAGAGATTACAGGGGGCAGGGGACAGATACGCAGTATTTT. Full variable domain (missing parts from reference TRBV15 and TRBJ2-3): DAMVIQNPRYQVTQFGKPVTLSCSQTLNHNVMYWYQQKSSQAPKLLFHYYDKDFNNEADTPDNFQSRRPNTSFCFLDIRSPGLGDTAMYLCATSRDYRGQGTDTQYFGPGTRLTVL.

The chain links TRBV7-2 to TRBJ1-1; 7 bases align to TRBD1. CDR1 SGHTA and CDR2 FQGNSA come from the germline V gene. V was pared by 5 bases and J by 4 bases, with 7 bases of the junction left unmatched. The CDR3 sequence is 14 residues long. The CDR3 DNA reads TGTGCCAGCAGCGAACAGGGGCCGGCCACTGAAGCTTTCTTT. Translating gives CASSEQGPATEAFF. The whole variable domain, filled in from reference TRBV7-2 and TRBJ1-1, reads GAGVSQSPSNKVTEKGKDVELRCDPISGHTALYWYRQSLGQGLEFLIYFQGNSAPDKSGLPSDRFSAERTGGSVSTLTIQRTQQEDSAVYLCASSEQGPATEAFFGQGTRLTVV.